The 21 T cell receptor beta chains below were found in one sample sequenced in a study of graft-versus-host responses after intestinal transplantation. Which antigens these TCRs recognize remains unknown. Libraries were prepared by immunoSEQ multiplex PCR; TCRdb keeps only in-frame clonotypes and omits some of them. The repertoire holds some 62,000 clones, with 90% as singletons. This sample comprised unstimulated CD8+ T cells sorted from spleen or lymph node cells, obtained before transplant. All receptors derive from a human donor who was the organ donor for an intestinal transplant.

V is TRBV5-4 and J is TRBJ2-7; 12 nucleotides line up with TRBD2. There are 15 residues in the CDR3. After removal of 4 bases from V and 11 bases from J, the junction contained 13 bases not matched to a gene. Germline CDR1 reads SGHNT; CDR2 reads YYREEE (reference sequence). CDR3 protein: CASSTGLAGPPGEYF. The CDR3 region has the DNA TGTGCCAGCAGCACCGGACTAGCGGGACCCCCGGGGGAGTACTTC.

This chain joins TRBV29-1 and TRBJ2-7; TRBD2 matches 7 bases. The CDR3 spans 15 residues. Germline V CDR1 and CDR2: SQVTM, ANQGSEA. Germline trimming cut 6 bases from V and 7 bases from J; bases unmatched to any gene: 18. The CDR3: CSVSTISPLAWEQYF. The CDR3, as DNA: TGCAGCGTCTCCACAATCAGCCCACTAGCGTGGGAGCAGTACTTC.

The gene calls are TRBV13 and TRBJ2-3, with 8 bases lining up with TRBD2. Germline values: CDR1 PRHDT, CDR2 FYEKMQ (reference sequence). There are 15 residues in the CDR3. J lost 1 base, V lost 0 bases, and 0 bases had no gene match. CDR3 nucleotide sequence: TGTGCCAGCAGCTTAGGGCGGGAGGGCACAGATACGCAGTATTTT. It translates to CASSLGREGTDTQYF. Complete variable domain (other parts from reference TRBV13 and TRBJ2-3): AAGVIQSPRHLIKEKRETATLKCYPIPRHDTVYWYQQGPGQDPQFLISFYEKMQSDKGSIPDRFSAQQFSDYHSELNMSSLELGDSALYFCASSLGREGTDTQYFGPGTRLTVL.

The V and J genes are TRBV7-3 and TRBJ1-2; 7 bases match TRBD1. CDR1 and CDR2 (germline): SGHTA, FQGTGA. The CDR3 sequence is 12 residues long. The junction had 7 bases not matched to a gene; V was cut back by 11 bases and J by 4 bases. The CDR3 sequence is CAVRGDVYGYTF. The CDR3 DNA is TGTGCCGTCAGGGGGGACGTCTATGGCTACACCTTC.

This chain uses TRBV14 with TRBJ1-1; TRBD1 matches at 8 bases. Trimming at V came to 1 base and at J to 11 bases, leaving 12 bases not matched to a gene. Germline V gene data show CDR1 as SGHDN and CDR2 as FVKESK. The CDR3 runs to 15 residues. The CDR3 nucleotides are TGTGCCAGCAGCCAAGTAACCGGGACAGGTCGGGGGGCTTTCTTT. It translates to CASSQVTGTGRGAFF.

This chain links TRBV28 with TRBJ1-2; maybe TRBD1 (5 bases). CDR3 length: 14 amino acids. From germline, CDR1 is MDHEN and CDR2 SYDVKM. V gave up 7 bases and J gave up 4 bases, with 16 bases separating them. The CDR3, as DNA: TGTGCCAGCACCCAAGAGGGGAGGATCTATGGCTACACCTTC. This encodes CASTQEGRIYGYTF.

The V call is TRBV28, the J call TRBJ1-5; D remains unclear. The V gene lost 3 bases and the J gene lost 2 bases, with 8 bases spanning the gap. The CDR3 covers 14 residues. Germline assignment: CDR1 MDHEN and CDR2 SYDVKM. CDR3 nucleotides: TGTGCCAGCAGTTTGTACGGGGGCAATCAGCCCCAGCATTTT. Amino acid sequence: CASSLYGGNQPQHF.

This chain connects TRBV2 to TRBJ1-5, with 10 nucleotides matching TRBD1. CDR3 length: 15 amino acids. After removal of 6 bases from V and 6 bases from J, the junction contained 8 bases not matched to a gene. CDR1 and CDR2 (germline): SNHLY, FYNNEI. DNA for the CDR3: TGTGCCAGCAGGGGCGGGACAGGGGCGGGTCAGCCCCAGCATTTT. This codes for CASRGGTGAGQPQHF. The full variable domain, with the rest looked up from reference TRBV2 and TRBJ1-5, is EPEVTQTPSHQVTQMGQEVILRCVPISNHLYFYWYRQILGQKVEFLVSFYNNEISEKSEIFDDQFSVERPDGSNFTLKIRSTKLEDSAMYFCASRGGTGAGQPQHFGDGTRLSIL.

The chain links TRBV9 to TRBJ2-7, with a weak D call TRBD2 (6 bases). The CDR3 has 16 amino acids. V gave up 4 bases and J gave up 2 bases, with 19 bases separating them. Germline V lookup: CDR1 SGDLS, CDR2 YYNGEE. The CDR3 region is CASSPENGGIAYEQYF. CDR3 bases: TGTGCCAGCAGCCCTGAAAACGGAGGGATAGCCTACGAGCAGTACTTC.

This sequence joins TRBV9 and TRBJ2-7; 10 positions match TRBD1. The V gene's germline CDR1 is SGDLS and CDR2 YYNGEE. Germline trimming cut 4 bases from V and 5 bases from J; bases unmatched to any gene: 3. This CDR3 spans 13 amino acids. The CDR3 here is CASSRGTGDEQYF. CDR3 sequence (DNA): TGTGCCAGCAGCCGTGGGACAGGGGACGAGCAGTACTTC. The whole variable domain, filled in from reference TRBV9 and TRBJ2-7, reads DSGVTQTPKHLITATGQRVTLRCSPRSGDLSVYWYQQSLDQGLQFLIQYYNGEERAKGNILERFSAQQFPDLHSELNLSSLELGDSALYFCASSRGTGDEQYFGPGTRLTVT.

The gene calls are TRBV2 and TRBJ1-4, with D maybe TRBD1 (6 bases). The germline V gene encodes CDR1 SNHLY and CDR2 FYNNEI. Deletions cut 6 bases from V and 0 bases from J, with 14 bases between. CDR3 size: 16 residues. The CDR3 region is CASSADRYATNEKLFF. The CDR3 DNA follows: TGTGCCAGCAGCGCGGACAGATACGCAACTAATGAAAAACTGTTTTTT.

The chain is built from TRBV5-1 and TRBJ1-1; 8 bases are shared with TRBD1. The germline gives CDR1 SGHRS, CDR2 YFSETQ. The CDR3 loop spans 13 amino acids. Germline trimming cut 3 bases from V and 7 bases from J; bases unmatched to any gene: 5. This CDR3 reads CASSWDRTIEAFF. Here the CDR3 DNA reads TGCGCCAGCAGCTGGGACAGGACAATTGAAGCTTTCTTT.

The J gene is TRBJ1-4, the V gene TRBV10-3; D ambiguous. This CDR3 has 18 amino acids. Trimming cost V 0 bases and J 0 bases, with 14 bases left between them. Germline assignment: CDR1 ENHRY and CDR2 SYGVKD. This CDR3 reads CAISESRAVDPTNEKLFF. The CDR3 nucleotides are TGTGCCATCAGTGAGTCGAGGGCAGTAGACCCAACTAATGAAAAACTGTTTTTT.

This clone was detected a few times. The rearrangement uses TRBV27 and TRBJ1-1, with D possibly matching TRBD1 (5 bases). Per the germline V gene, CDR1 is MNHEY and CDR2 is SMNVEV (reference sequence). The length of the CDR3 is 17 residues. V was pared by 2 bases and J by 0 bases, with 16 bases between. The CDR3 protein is CASSLIWGGVMNTEAFF. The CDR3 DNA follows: TGTGCCAGCAGTTTAATTTGGGGGGGTGTCATGAACACTGAAGCTTTCTTT.

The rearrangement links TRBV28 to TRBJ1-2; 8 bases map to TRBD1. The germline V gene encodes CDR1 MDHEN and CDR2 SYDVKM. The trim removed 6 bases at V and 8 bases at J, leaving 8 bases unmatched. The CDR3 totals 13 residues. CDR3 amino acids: CASSPRGLGGYTF. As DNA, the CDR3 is TGTGCCAGCAGCCCCAGGGGGCTAGGAGGCTACACCTTC.

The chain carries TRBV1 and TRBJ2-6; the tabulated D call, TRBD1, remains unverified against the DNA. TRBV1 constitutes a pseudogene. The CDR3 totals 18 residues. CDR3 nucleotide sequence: TGCACCAGCAGTTTGATGGGGACAAAACTCTCTGGGGCCAACGTCCTGACTTTC. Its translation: CTSSLMGTKLSGANVLTF.

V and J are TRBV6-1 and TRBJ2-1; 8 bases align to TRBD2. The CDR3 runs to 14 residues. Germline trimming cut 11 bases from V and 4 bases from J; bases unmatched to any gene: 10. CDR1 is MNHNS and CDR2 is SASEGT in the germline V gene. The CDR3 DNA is TGTGCCGGTGGAAAGGGACTAGATTACAATGAGCAGTTCTTC. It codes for CAGGKGLDYNEQFF.

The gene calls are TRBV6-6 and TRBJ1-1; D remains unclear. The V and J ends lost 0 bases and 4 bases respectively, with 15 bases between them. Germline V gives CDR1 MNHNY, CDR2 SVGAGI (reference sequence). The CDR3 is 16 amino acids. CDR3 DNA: TGTGCCAGCAGTTACTCGACCTCTGGAGGGCCCACTGAAGCTTTCTTT. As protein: CASSYSTSGGPTEAFF.

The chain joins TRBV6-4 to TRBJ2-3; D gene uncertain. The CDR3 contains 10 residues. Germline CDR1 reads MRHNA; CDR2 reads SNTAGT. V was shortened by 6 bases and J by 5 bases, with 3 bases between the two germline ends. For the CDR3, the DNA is TGTGCCAGCAGGAGAGATACGCAGTATTTT. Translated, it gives CASRRDTQYF.

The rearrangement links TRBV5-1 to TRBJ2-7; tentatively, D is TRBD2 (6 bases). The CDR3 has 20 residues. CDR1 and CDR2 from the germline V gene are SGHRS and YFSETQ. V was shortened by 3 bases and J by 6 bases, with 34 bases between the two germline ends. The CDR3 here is CASSYQRLVAPTAIASEQYF. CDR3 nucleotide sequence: TGCGCCAGCAGCTACCAACGACTAGTCGCTCCTACAGCGATAGCGTCCGAGCAGTACTTC.

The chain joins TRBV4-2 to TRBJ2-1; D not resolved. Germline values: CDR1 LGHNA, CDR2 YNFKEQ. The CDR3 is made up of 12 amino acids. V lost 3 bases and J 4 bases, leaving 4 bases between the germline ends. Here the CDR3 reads CASSHLYNEQFF. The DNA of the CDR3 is TGTGCCAGCAGCCACCTTTACAATGAGCAGTTCTTC.